This record covers a single TCR beta chain. These data come from a study of control samples from healthy donors and cancer patients. Repertoires were generated with immunoSEQ multiplex PCR, while TCRdb's copy carries only in-frame clones and drops some. The table lists 75,000 to 90,000 clones, roughly 84% of them singletons. Trimming cost V 7 bases and J 10 bases; bases outside gene matches: 8. There are 14 residues in the CDR3. The germline V gene has CDR1 SNHLY and CDR2 FYNNEI. The chain is built from TRBV2 and TRBJ2-1; 12 bases agree with TRBD2. Input material: blood. The TCR originated in a woman between 40 and 50 years old in good health. CDR3 nucleotides: TGTGCCAGCACTCGGACTAGCGGGGCCTCAGAGCAGTTCTTC. It encodes CASTRTSGASEQFF.